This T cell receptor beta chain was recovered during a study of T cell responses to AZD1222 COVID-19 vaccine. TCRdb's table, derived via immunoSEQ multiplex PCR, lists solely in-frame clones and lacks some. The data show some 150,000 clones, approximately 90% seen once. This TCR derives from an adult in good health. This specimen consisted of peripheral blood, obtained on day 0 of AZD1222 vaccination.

CDR3 region: CASRADDYEQYF. In DNA, the CDR3 is TGTGCCAGCCGAGCGGACGACTACGAGCAGTACTTC. This chain joins TRBV6-5 and TRBJ2-7, with D possibly TRBD2 on 5 matching bases. The V and J ends lost 8 bases and 3 bases respectively, with 11 bases between them. The germline V gene encodes CDR1 MNHEY and CDR2 SVGAGI. There are 12 residues in the CDR3.